This T cell receptor (beta chain) appears in the sequencing data of a study of shared clonotypes between healthy human individuals (dated by TCRdb to 2019 to 2021). The study in broad terms: The cohort comprised a couple of women and a few men aged 18 to 49 years. To increase sequencing depth and limit assay-specific biases, different laboratories used diverse techniques to prepare libraries and sequence TCR repertoires. To estimate repertoire size and how much clonotype sharing occurs between individuals, the study deeply sequenced the blood TCR repertoires of several healthy adults. Leukapheresis yielded between about 0.94 and 9 billion PBMCs per donor.

The CDR3 holds 13 amino acids from the cysteine to the phenylalanine. The sequence is cut down to CDR3 DNA, 39 bases in frame from base 1. According to the germline V gene (reference sequence), CDR1 reads MNHEY and CDR2 reads SMNVEV. Trimming removed 6 bases from V and 4 bases from J; the gene matches leave 5 bases unexplained. This clone was seen a few times. Its recognized antigen is unknown. No qualities accompany the bases; no much larger clone lies one base away. Broader findings and caveats from the paper: Pairwise subsampling indicated that sequencing depth was expected to affect the degree of clonotype sharing among donors. Because the study included a small number of donors, the genetic and exposure-history diversity represented was limited. Sampling was restricted to blood, and TCR repertoires in tissue are likely to differ from TCR repertoires in blood.

Using the deep immunoSEQ assay, TCR CDR3 regions were amplified from genomic DNA by multiplex PCR. For each cell subset, the extracted genomic DNA was distributed evenly across all wells of several immunoSEQ 96-well plates, and each plate served as one replicate. For unsorted PBMC, each replicate PCR was loaded with roughly 330 ng genomic DNA, equivalent to about 33,000 T cell genomes. Unsorted PBMC genomic DNA was sequenced across ten immunoSEQ deep assay plates. Purified libraries were measured with a Qubit 3.0 fluorometer, size-checked on a Bioanalyzer 2100, and measured again with the KAPA Library Quantification kit. Every immunoSEQ 96-well plate was sequenced on a dedicated single-read 150-cycle Illumina NextSeq 550 flow cell. The study's processing was this. Because the immunoSEQ output included only junctional sequences and no quality scores, the filtering could not be the same as the filtering used for full-length reads. To assign V/J genes and CDR3, sequences were annotated against IMGT germline references using PyIR, a Python wrapper for IgBLAST v1.9. Reads were filtered out if the reads had weak V/J assignments (E-value above 1e-6), no CDR3, stop codons, out-of-frame junctions, or ambiguous translated residues. V3J clonotypes were defined as sequences sharing an identical inferred V gene, J gene, and CDR3 amino acid sequence. Percentage overlap between repertoires was calculated by dividing the number of shared unique clonotypes by the size of the smaller repertoire. RTK rarefaction, the Chao1 estimator, and Recon v2.1 estimates of unobserved clonotypes were used to assess repertoire richness. This is the immuneACCESS table as TCRdb keeps it, with only in-frame sequences that have V and J called. A part of the clones is gone; compared with another copy, unresolved V genes explain less than half, and the rest is unexplained. V and J calls and clone size follow that table, whereas D and trimming were derived from the DNA. A total of some 480,000 clones appear in this sample, 79% of them only once. Around 12% of the sample goes to the ten largest clones.

Donors were healthy HIV-negative adults with no recently reported acute infections or vaccinations. All donors were Caucasian adults living in Nashville, Tennessee, USA. For unsorted samples, 85 million to 100 million PBMCs were counted, and genomic DNA was extracted using the QIAamp DNA Blood Mini kit. Blood was collected by leukapheresis, and PBMCs were isolated by Ficoll-Histopaque density gradient centrifugation and then cryopreserved in liquid nitrogen vapor phase. The sequence was obtained from a woman in her forties in good health. Some clones in this sample may be carry-over from other donors' samples. The sequenced sample was PBMCs. This chain joins TRBV27 to TRBJ2-7; 8 junctional bases match TRBD1. The DNA sequence reads TGTGCCAGCAGCGAGGACAGGGAATACGAGCAGTACTTC. Its coded protein is CASSEDREYEQYF.